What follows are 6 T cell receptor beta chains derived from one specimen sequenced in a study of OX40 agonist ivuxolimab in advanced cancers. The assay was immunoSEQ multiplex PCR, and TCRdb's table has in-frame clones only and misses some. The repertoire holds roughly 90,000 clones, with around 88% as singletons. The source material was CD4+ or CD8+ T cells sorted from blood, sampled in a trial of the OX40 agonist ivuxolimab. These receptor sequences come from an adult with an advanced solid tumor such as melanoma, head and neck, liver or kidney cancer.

The CDR3 region has the DNA TGTGCCTGGAGTGTACAGGACAGGGGGCAGCAGTACTTC. It specifies CAWSVQDRGQQYF. J is TRBJ2-7 and V is TRBV30; 11 nucleotides match TRBD1. CDR1 and CDR2 from the germline V gene are GTSNPN and SVGIG (reference sequence). CDR3 length: 13 residues. V was pared by 0 bases and J by 8 bases, with 3 bases of the junction left unmatched.

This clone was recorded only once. The CDR3 reads CASSSGPSGAYEQYF. CDR3 bases: TGCGCCAGCAGTTCCGGTCCCTCTGGGGCCTACGAGCAGTACTTC. V is TRBV5-1 and J is TRBJ2-7, with D uncertain. The CDR3 totals 15 residues. CDR1 is SGHRS, CDR2 YFSETQ, per germline. The germline V and J ends were trimmed by 5 bases and 2 bases, with 17 bases remaining between them.

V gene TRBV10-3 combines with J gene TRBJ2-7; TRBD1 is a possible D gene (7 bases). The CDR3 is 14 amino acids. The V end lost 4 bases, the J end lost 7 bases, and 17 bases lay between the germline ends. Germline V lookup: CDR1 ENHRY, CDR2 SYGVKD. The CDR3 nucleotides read TGTGCCATCAGTGGGCGGGGACAGTGGGATGAGCAGTACTTC. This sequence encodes CAISGRGQWDEQYF.

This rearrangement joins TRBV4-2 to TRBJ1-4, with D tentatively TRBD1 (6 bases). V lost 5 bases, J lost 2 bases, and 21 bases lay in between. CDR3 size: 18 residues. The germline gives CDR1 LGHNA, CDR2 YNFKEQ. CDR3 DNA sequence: TGTGCCAGCAGCGCAACATCTTCTAGGGGGTCGACTAATGAAAAACTGTTTTTT. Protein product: CASSATSSRGSTNEKLFF.

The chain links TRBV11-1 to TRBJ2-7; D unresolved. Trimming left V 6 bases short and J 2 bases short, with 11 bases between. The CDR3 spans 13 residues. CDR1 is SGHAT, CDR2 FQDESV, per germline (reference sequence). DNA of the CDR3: TGTGCCAGCAGGGGGTTGGGAACCTACGAGCAGTACTTC. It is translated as CASRGLGTYEQYF.

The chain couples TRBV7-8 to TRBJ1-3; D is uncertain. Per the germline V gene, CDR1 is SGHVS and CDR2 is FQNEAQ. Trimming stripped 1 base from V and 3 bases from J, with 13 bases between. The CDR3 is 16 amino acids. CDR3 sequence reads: CASSLEGRFGGNTIYF. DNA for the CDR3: TGTGCCAGCAGCTTAGAAGGGAGGTTCGGTGGAAACACCATATATTTT.